This entry is about one T cell receptor beta chain. The antigen this receptor binds is unknown. Base qualities are missing; no much larger clone stands one base away. V is reduced by 4 bases and J by 10 bases, leaving a spacing of 12 bases between them. CDR1 and CDR2 (LGHDT, YNNKEL) derive from the germline V gene (reference sequence). The CDR3 runs 12 amino acids, cysteine and phenylalanine included. The DNA shown is the 36-base CDR3, in frame from base 1. The data stem from a study of blood T cell repertoires in COVID-19 (dated by TCRdb to between 2020 and 2021). Study-wide context: Collaborator samples came from the United States, Italy and Spain and covered acute and convalescent phases of COVID-19. The prospective study material was composed of cDNA or gDNA derived from T cells, B-cell-depleted T cells, or PBMCs. The dataset comprised deeply sampled blood TCRbeta repertoires from subjects exposed to, actively infected with, or recovered from COVID-19. A freely available public database, intended as a resource for researchers studying the immune response to SARS-CoV-2, is where the repertoires were released. Samples came from the ongoing ImmuneRACE study (first 160 participants) plus 1,254 subjects from 6 global collaborators. Sample metadata almost always included a de-identified subject ID, COVID-19 status, age in years and sex. HLA class I and class II types, where available, came from metadata supplied by the sample provider rather than from assay-based typing.

TCRbeta CDR3 regions were amplified from genomic DNA using the immunoSEQ Assay, a bias-controlled multiplex PCR. The source study handled its data this way. Nucleated cell counts per sample were estimated from amplification of reference gene primers within the assay. Sequence reads were collapsed and filtered to measure the absolute abundance of every unique TCRbeta CDR3 rearrangement. Productive Simpson clonality was computed per sample as the square root of Simpson's diversity index over productive rearrangements. Drawn from immuneACCESS, this table holds only the in-frame rearrangements with V and J called that TCRdb kept. Clones are partly lost; checked studies trace under half to an unresolved V gene and leave the rest unexplained. V, J and clone size derive from that table, while D and trimming were established from the DNA sequence. The table for this sample lists some 200,000 clones; 60% to 85% of them were counted only once. The ten most abundant clones make up more than 6.5% of the sample.

Broader findings and caveats from the paper: The amount of clinical and demographic metadata varied by source and participant and was provided uncurated.

Whole blood was collected in K2EDTA tubes by collaborating institutions according to the institutions' own protocols. Collaborator samples were shipped for TCRbeta analysis as frozen whole blood, isolated PBMCs, or DNA extracted from either sample type. The origin of this receptor is a woman in her forties or fifties with active or convalescent COVID-19. The sequence joins TRBV3-1 (or the pseudogene TRBV3-2) to TRBJ2-3; the best D guess is TRBD2, with 6 bases matching. The sequencing sample was made of peripheral blood. The DNA sequence is TGTGCCAGCAGCCGCCTCGGGGAGGCGCAGTATTTT. Translated, this is CASSRLGEAQYF.